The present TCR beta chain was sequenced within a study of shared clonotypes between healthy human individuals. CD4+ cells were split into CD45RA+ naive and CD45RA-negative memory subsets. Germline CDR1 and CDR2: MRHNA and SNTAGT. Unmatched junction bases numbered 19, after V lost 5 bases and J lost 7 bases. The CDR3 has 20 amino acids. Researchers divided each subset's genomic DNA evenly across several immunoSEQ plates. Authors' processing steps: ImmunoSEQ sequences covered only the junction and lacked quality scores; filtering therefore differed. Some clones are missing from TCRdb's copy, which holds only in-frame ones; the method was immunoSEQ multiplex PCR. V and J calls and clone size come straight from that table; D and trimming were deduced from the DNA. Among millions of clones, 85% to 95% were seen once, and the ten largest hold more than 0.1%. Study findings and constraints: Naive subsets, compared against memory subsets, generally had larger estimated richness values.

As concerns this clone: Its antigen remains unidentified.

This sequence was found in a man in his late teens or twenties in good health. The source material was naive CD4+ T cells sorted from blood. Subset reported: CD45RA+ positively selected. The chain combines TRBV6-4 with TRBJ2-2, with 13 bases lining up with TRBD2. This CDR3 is CASSPNLLAGGPKDIGELFF. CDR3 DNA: TGTGCCAGCAGTCCCAACCTACTAGCGGGAGGGCCGAAGGATATCGGGGAGCTGTTTTTT.